This TCR beta chain was captured in a study of T cells expressing NK-cell markers. Study-level points and caveats: Clarity on HCMV specificity was lacking for the expanded NKG2C+ T cell clones.

Template switching by 5'RACE with UMIs generated the TCR beta cDNA. Following a re-call of the 5' RACE reads, TCRdb has one entry per CDR3 protein and lacks DNA. Its table lists about 390,000 distinct CDR3 sequences. Germline V gives CDR1 SQVTM, CDR2 ANQGSEA. The CDR3 consists of 14 residues. With regard to this clonotype: Its antigen is not identified.

The source material was blood T cells: a sorted CD56 or NKG2C T cell subset, CD4+ or CD8+ T cells, or bulk PBMC T cells (not recorded which). The genes are TRBV29-1 and TRBJ2-3; TCRdb outputs TRBD2, but without DNA this stays unchecked. The sequence derives from a woman aged 45-59 years in good health. CDR3 residues: CSAIAGGATDTQYF.